These 19 T cell receptor beta chains were all obtained from the same sample, sequenced in a study of cytomegalovirus exposure and HLA in healthy donors. The PCR had 60 Vbeta and 13 Jbeta primers. Method: immunoSEQ multiplex PCR; TCRdb's copy keeps in-frame clones and lacks some. Of more than 150,000 clones listed, roughly 88% are singletons. What was sequenced was PBMCs. These receptor sequences come from a man between 18 and 29 years old in good health and CMV-seropositive.

The chain uses TRBV9 and TRBJ2-1; D unresolved. Germline values: CDR1 SGDLS, CDR2 YYNGEE. The CDR3 sequence is 16 residues long. V was pared by 0 bases and J by 3 bases, with 13 bases between. This CDR3 is CASSVAPTPLYNEQFF. For the CDR3, the DNA is TGTGCCAGCAGCGTAGCCCCTACCCCCCTCTACAATGAGCAGTTCTTC.

This clone was picked up a small number of times. This chain links TRBV5-4 with TRBJ2-1, with D possibly matching TRBD1 (6 bases). The germline V and J ends were trimmed by 5 bases and 0 bases, with 9 bases remaining between them. CDR3 length equals 14 residues. Looked up from germline, CDR1 is SGHNT and CDR2 is YYREEE (reference sequence). DNA of the CDR3: TGTGCCAGCAGTGGACAGAGCTCCTACAATGAGCAGTTCTTC. Its translation is CASSGQSSYNEQFF.

This chain links TRBV14 with TRBJ1-2, with D possibly TRBD1 on 6 matching bases. The CDR3 length is 15 residues. Germline lookup yields CDR1 SGHDN and CDR2 FVKESK. Between the trimmed V and J ends, which lost 3 bases and 3 bases, there was a span of 14 bases. CDR3 sequence: CASSHPGGADYGYTF. The CDR3 nucleotides read TGTGCCAGCAGCCATCCGGGGGGCGCTGACTATGGCTACACCTTC.

V is TRBV5-1 and J is TRBJ2-1; TRBD2 is a possible D gene (5 bases). The germline V gene encodes CDR1 SGHRS and CDR2 YFSETQ. With 4 bases removed from V and 4 bases from J, the gap between germline ends came to 15 bases. The CDR3 totals 15 residues. The chain's CDR3 is CASSPMRALYNEQFF. The CDR3 bases are TGCGCCAGCAGCCCGATGAGGGCCCTTTACAATGAGCAGTTCTTC.

Remarks on this clone: Relative to the germline gene, one junction end is altered; a read error may explain this. V usage is TRBV7-9 and J usage is TRBJ1-1, with D unclear. Germline V gene sequence: CDR1 SEHNR, CDR2 FQNEAQ (reference sequence). There are 16 residues in the CDR3. CDR3 residues: CSSSLPVQEQNTEAFF. The CDR3 region has the DNA TGTTCCAGCAGCTTACCAGTTCAGGAACAGAACACTGAAGCTTTCTTT.

The chain employs TRBV6-1 and TRBJ1-5, with a tentative D call TRBD1 (6 bases). The CDR3 sequence is 14 residues long. V was cut by 7 bases and J by 5 bases, with 15 bases left in between. The germline V gene has CDR1 MNHNS and CDR2 SASEGT. The CDR3 here is CASTGDGGYQPQHF. The CDR3 bases are TGTGCCAGCACAGGGGACGGTGGGTATCAGCCCCAGCATTTT.

The chain recombines TRBV19 with TRBJ1-1; D unclear. Trimming removed 6 bases at V and 3 bases at J, with 20 bases between. CDR3 length equals 16 residues. Germline V gene lookup returns CDR1 LNHDA and CDR2 SQIVND (reference sequence). This CDR3 is CASSFSFGVGDTEAFF. Here the CDR3 DNA reads TGTGCCAGTAGCTTCTCTTTTGGGGTCGGGGACACTGAAGCTTTCTTT.

The V and J genes are TRBV5-1 and TRBJ2-5; 7 bases fit TRBD1. This CDR3 contains 15 residues. V dropped 2 bases and J dropped 5; count of bases not matched to a gene: 9. Germline lookup yields CDR1 SGHRS and CDR2 YFSETQ. CDR3 sequence: CASSLEQGLSETQYF. In nucleotides, the CDR3 is TGCGCCAGCAGCTTAGAACAGGGGCTGTCGGAGACCCAGTACTTC. Supplemented by reference TRBV5-1 and TRBJ2-5, the full variable domain reads KAGVTQTPRYLIKTRGQQVTLSCSPISGHRSVSWYQQTPGQGLQFLFEYFSETQRNKGNFPGRFSGRQFSNSRSEMNVSTLELGDSALYLCASSLEQGLSETQYFGPGTRLLVL.

The chain carries TRBV15 and TRBJ2-5; D remains unclear. The CDR3 runs to 13 residues. Per germline, CDR1 LNHNV and CDR2 YYDKDF (reference sequence). V was shortened by 0 bases and J by 5 bases, with 7 bases between the two germline ends. The CDR3 region has the DNA TGTGCCACCAGCAGAGATCTTGAGGAGACCCAGTACTTC. Translated: CATSRDLEETQYF.

There are a few counts of this clone. The rearrangement joins TRBV5-4 to TRBJ2-7; possibly TRBD2 for D (6 bases). CDR1 SGHNT and CDR2 YYREEE come from the germline V gene (reference sequence). The V end lost 0 bases, the J end lost 7 bases, and 8 bases lay between the germline ends. There are 12 residues in the CDR3. The CDR3 here is CASSLAGGEQYF. The DNA of the CDR3 is TGTGCCAGCAGCTTGGCAGGAGGGGAGCAGTACTTC.

This chain connects TRBV5-4 to TRBJ2-5; D is ambiguous. Germline CDR1 and CDR2: SGHNT and YYREEE (reference sequence). Trimming left V 2 bases short and J 1 base short, with 12 bases between. This CDR3 region has 15 residues. CDR3 coding DNA: TGTGCCAGCAGCTTAATGGGCCAGTCCCAAGAGACCCAGTACTTC. Its protein is CASSLMGQSQETQYF.

This clone was seen at least ten times. The chain carries TRBV19 and TRBJ1-1; 7 bases agree with TRBD1. The V segment lost 3 bases and the J segment 6 bases; nucleotides outside the gene matches: 10. The germline gives CDR1 LNHDA, CDR2 SQIVND (reference sequence). This CDR3 spans 15 amino acids. CDR3 coding DNA: TGTGCCAGTAGTATCAGGGGGAGTGGCTTTTCTGAAGCTTTCTTT. This translates into CASSIRGSGFSEAFF.

CDR3 in DNA: TGTGCCAGCAGCTTGCGATTACAGACCCGCCACCGAGAGACCCAGTACTTC. As protein: CASSLRLQTRHRETQYF. V and J are TRBV5-6 and TRBJ2-5; D remains ambiguous. Trimming took 1 base from V and 4 from J, leaving 20 bases between them. CDR1 and CDR2 (germline): SGHDT, YYEEEE. The CDR3 totals 17 residues.

The V gene is TRBV11-2, the J gene TRBJ2-7; D ambiguous. The CDR3 spans 17 residues. CDR1 is SGHAT and CDR2 is FQNNGV in the germline V gene. Trimming left V 0 bases short and J 4 bases short, with 19 bases between. The CDR3 loop is CASSLDVSSLDIYEQYF. In DNA, the CDR3 is TGTGCCAGCAGCTTAGATGTGTCCAGTCTCGACATTTACGAGCAGTACTTC.

This chain joins TRBV6-1 and TRBJ2-2; D is ambiguous. CDR1 and CDR2 from the germline V gene are MNHNS and SASEGT. V lost 5 bases and J 9 bases, leaving 13 bases between the germline ends. CDR3 length: 13 amino acids. CDR3 in amino acids: CASSNPGPRELFF. For the CDR3, the DNA is TGTGCCAGCAGTAACCCTGGCCCCCGGGAGCTGTTTTTT.

The chain combines TRBV29-1 with TRBJ1-2, with 7 bases aligning to TRBD1. The CDR3 length is 13 residues. Trimming at V came to 7 bases and at J to 4 bases, leaving 9 bases not matched to a gene. Germline CDR1 SQVTM, CDR2 ANQGSEA. This CDR3 reads CSAETGLSYGYTF. In nucleotides, the CDR3 is TGCAGCGCGGAGACAGGGCTCAGCTATGGCTACACCTTC.

The V call is TRBV9, the J call TRBJ2-7; 13 bases fit TRBD2. J lost 10 bases, V lost 0 bases, and 10 bases had no gene match. Germline V CDR1 and CDR2: SGDLS, YYNGEE. The CDR3 extends over 16 amino acids. CDR3 in amino acids: CASSVAPTSGGVSQYF. As DNA, the CDR3 is TGTGCCAGCAGCGTAGCTCCTACTAGCGGGGGGGTATCCCAGTACTTC.

This sequence joins TRBV9 and TRBJ2-1; 11 positions agree with TRBD2. Germline CDR1 SGDLS, CDR2 YYNGEE. The J segment lost 0 bases and the V segment lost 7 bases, leaving 6 bases of the junction unmatched. There are 16 residues in the CDR3. Here the CDR3 reads CASSIAGGTSYNEQFF. The CDR3 DNA sequence: TGTGCCAGCTCAATAGCGGGGGGGACCTCCTACAATGAGCAGTTCTTC.

This clone was seen a few times. The J gene is TRBJ1-1, the V gene TRBV5-6; D uncertain. Germline-derived CDR1 and CDR2 are SGHDT and YYEEEE. CDR3 length equals 13 residues. The germline V and J ends were trimmed by 1 base and 0 bases, with 4 bases remaining between them. The CDR3 protein is CASSLYLNTEAFF. CDR3 nucleotide sequence: TGTGCCAGCAGCTTGTATCTGAACACTGAAGCTTTCTTT.